The clone carrying this TCR beta chain was seen many times. These data come from a study of human T cells and chemical hapten exposure. The study's library attached unique molecular identifiers to single cDNA molecules. MiXCR, run by TCRdb on the RACE reads, gives a single entry per CDR3 protein. The profile shows around 300,000 distinct CDR3 sequences, about 7% of them singletons. Trimming cost V 4 bases and J 1 base; bases outside gene matches: 5. This CDR3 is 14 amino acids long. CDR1 is SQVTM, CDR2 ANQGSEA, per germline. Described time point: patch test 1, 2 weeks after DPC sensitization. The treatment: therapeutic diphenylcyclopropenone sensitization with weekly scalp DPC. Whole blood, unfractionated, served as the material for total RNA extraction.

The TCR sequence derives from a woman between 18 and 29 years old with alopecia areata. Some clones in this sample may be carry-over from other donors' samples. Material: whole blood, obtained in connection with sensitization to the hapten diphenylcyclopropenone (DPC). The chain employs TRBV29-1 and TRBJ2-5; 8 nucleotides align to TRBD2. The CDR3 sequence is CSVGVSGVQETQYF. The CDR3 DNA is TGCAGCGTTGGAGTTAGCGGGGTCCAAGAGACCCAGTACTTC.